The T cell receptor (beta chain) described here comes from a study of cytomegalovirus exposure and HLA in healthy donors. This clone has more than one count but fewer than ten. Researchers ran the PCR with 60 Vbeta and 13 Jbeta primers. Produced via immunoSEQ multiplex PCR; TCRdb's table is partial and in-frame only. Of 150,000 to 200,000 clones in the sample, around 80% are singletons; the top ten hold 4% to 4.5%. Deletions cut 0 bases from V and 0 bases from J, with 10 bases between. Germline values: CDR1 SGHKS, CDR2 YYEKEE (reference sequence). CDR3 length equals 15 residues. The sequenced sample was PBMCs. This receptor was taken from a woman aged 25 to 39 in good health and CMV-seropositive. V and J are TRBV5-5 and TRBJ2-7; maybe TRBD2 (5 bases). The CDR3 loop is CASSLGAGLSYEQYF. CDR3 DNA sequence: TGTGCCAGCAGCTTGGGTGCTGGACTCTCCTACGAGCAGTACTTC. Supplemented by reference TRBV5-5 and TRBJ2-7, the full variable domain reads DAGVTQSPTHLIKTRGQQVTLRCSPISGHKSVSWYQQVLGQGPQFIFQYYEKEERGRGNFPDRFSARQFPNYSSELNVNALLLGDSALYLCASSLGAGLSYEQYFGPGTRLTVT.